Shown below are 6 T cell receptor beta chains from a single sample sequenced in a study of lymphopenia after photon versus proton radiotherapy. Only in-frame clones appear in the TCRdb table, and some are missing; sequencing was by immunoSEQ multiplex PCR. This repertoire shows around 150,000 clones, 80% to 90% found once; its top ten account for around 5%. The material was peripheral blood, obtained from a patient treated with photon-based radiotherapy. The receptors shown here come from a man aged 45-60 years with gastric cancer.

The CDR3 sequence: CSVDGLAAGTDTQYF. Written as DNA, the CDR3 is TGCAGCGTTGATGGACTAGCGGCGGGCACAGATACGCAGTATTTT. This chain joins TRBV29-1 and TRBJ2-3, with 10 positions matching TRBD2. Germline-derived CDR1 and CDR2 are SQVTM and ANQGSEA. V shed 3 bases, J shed 1 base, and the junction held 4 bases outside the gene matches. The CDR3 extends over 15 amino acids.

This clone has only a few counts. The CDR3 region has the DNA TGCGCCAGCAGCCCCGGACTAGCGGGAGGGTACGAGCAGTACTTC. It is translated as CASSPGLAGGYEQYF. This chain links TRBV4-1 with TRBJ2-7; 15 bases match TRBD2. The trim removed 4 bases at V and 4 bases at J, leaving 2 bases unmatched. The germline gives CDR1 MGHRA, CDR2 YSYEKL. The CDR3 loop spans 15 amino acids.

CDR3 region: CASSLSLRDTEAFF. The CDR3 nucleotides read TGTGCCAGCAGTCTCAGCTTGCGGGACACTGAAGCTTTCTTT. The gene calls are TRBV6-4 and TRBJ1-1; D is undetermined. The CDR3 has 14 amino acids. V lost 5 bases and J 3 bases, leaving 13 bases between the germline ends. Germline CDR1 and CDR2: MRHNA and SNTAGT.

The genes are TRBV27 and TRBJ2-2; 7 nucleotides agree with TRBD2. CDR3 size: 15 residues. V lost 7 bases and J lost 1; bases outside the gene matches: 6. The V gene's germline CDR1 is MNHEY and CDR2 SMNVEV (reference sequence). The DNA for the CDR3 is TGTGCCAGCAACCCCTCGGGGGGGAACACCGGGGAGCTGTTTTTT. This translates into CASNPSGGNTGELFF.

This rearrangement joins TRBV6-6 to TRBJ2-7, with D unresolved. The V gene's germline CDR1 is MNHNY and CDR2 SVGAGI (reference sequence). V shed 0 bases and J shed 6 bases, with 6 bases lying between them. This CDR3 comprises 12 residues. CDR3 amino acids: CASSYSGLEQYF. The CDR3 bases are TGTGCCAGCAGTTACTCAGGGCTCGAGCAGTACTTC.

The chain uses TRBV2 and TRBJ1-1; D is uncertain. This CDR3 spans 13 amino acids. Germline loops: CDR1 SNHLY, CDR2 FYNNEI. Trimming removed 6 bases at V and 5 bases at J, with 13 bases between. In nucleotides, the CDR3 is TGTGCCAGCAGCCCCGGAGGAAGGACTGAAGCTTTCTTT. Amino acid sequence: CASSPGGRTEAFF. The full variable domain, its missing parts supplied by reference TRBV2 and TRBJ1-1, is EPEVTQTPSHQVTQMGQEVILRCVPISNHLYFYWYRQILGQKVEFLVSFYNNEISEKSEIFDDQFSVERPDGSNFTLKIRSTKLEDSAMYFCASSPGGRTEAFFGQGTRLTVV.